A selection of T cell receptor beta chains follows, all from one sample in a study of blood T cell repertoires in COVID-19. TCRdb's table, derived via immunoSEQ multiplex PCR, lists solely in-frame clones and lacks some. In the table there are under 350,000 clones, 70% to 90% of which are singletons. Sequencing used PBMCs or T cells enriched from blood (not recorded which). These receptors were taken from a man aged 25 to 40 who had recovered from COVID-19. CDR3s include the opening cysteine and the closing phenylalanine or tryptophan. D genes are given only for firm matches. A clone size is listed for some rows: how often the clone was seen (once, few, many), or a class if it is expanded.

d_call: .
v_call: TRBV6-5
clone_size: few
j_call: TRBJ1-3
cdr3_aa: CASSYDSSIIGNTIYF
cdr3_nt: TGTGCCAGCAGTTACGACAGCAGCATAATCGGAAACACCATATATTTT

d_call: .
v_call: TRBV24-1
clone_size: .
j_call: TRBJ2-1
cdr3_aa: CATSSGTKNDEQFF
cdr3_nt: TGTGCCACCAGCTCCGGGACAAAGAACGATGAGCAGTTCTTC

d_call: .
v_call: TRBV3-1/TRBV3-2
clone_size: .
j_call: TRBJ2-2
cdr3_aa: CASSQDWPRTGELFF
cdr3_nt: TGTGCCAGCAGCCAAGATTGGCCCAGGACCGGGGAGCTGTTTTTT

d_call: TRBD1
v_call: TRBV11-2
clone_size: .
j_call: TRBJ1-4
cdr3_aa: CASSLRSGTGVEKLFF
cdr3_nt: TGTGCCAGCAGCTTACGATCCGGGACAGGGGTTGAAAAACTGTTTTTT

d_call: TRBD2
v_call: TRBV6-1
clone_size: .
j_call: TRBJ2-7
cdr3_aa: CASSEDLAGGKYEQYF
cdr3_nt: TGTGCCAGCAGTGAAGATCTAGCGGGAGGGAAATACGAGCAGTACTTC

d_call: .
v_call: TRBV19
clone_size: .
j_call: TRBJ1-1
cdr3_aa: CASSTGDPMNTEAFF
cdr3_nt: TGTGCCAGTAGTACAGGGGACCCCATGAACACTGAAGCTTTCTTT

d_call: .
v_call: TRBV9
clone_size: .
j_call: TRBJ2-1
cdr3_aa: CASSVSASGEEQFF
cdr3_nt: TGTGCCAGCAGCGTAAGCGCCTCTGGGGAGGAGCAGTTCTTC

d_call: .
v_call: TRBV24-1
clone_size: .
j_call: TRBJ1-1
cdr3_aa: CATSDRRGARTEAFF
cdr3_nt: TGTGCCACCAGTGATCGCAGGGGCGCGAGGACTGAAGCTTTCTTT

d_call: .
v_call: TRBV3-1/TRBV3-2
clone_size: .
j_call: TRBJ2-7
cdr3_aa: CASSQSLAREQYF
cdr3_nt: TGTGCCAGCAGCCAAAGCCTAGCTCGCGAGCAGTACTTC

d_call: TRBD2
v_call: TRBV7-9
clone_size: .
j_call: TRBJ2-3
cdr3_aa: CASSLLAGSKDTQYF
cdr3_nt: TGTGCCAGCAGCTTATTAGCGGGGTCTAAAGATACGCAGTATTTT

d_call: TRBD1
v_call: TRBV11-3
clone_size: .
j_call: TRBJ1-2
cdr3_aa: CASSWTGVDGYTF
cdr3_nt: TGTGCCAGCAGCTGGACAGGGGTTGATGGCTACACCTTC

d_call: .
v_call: TRBV6-5
clone_size: .
j_call: TRBJ1-1
cdr3_aa: CASIPSRRGTEAFF
cdr3_nt: TGTGCCAGCATTCCGTCAAGGCGGGGCACTGAAGCTTTCTTT

d_call: TRBD1
v_call: TRBV5-1
clone_size: .
j_call: TRBJ2-1
cdr3_aa: CASSLSDRGEDEQFF
cdr3_nt: TGCGCCAGCAGCTTGTCGGACAGGGGCGAGGATGAGCAGTTCTTC

d_call: TRBD2
v_call: TRBV19
clone_size: .
j_call: TRBJ2-7
cdr3_aa: CASAVQTSGRVREQYF
cdr3_nt: TGTGCCAGCGCGGTCCAGACTAGCGGGAGAGTGAGGGAGCAGTACTTC

d_call: .
v_call: TRBV5-1
clone_size: .
j_call: TRBJ1-2
cdr3_aa: CASSRQVANYGYTF
cdr3_nt: TGCGCCAGCAGCCGCCAGGTCGCTAACTATGGCTACACCTTC

d_call: TRBD2
v_call: TRBV19
clone_size: few
j_call: TRBJ2-3
cdr3_aa: CASSPMRGSGTDTQYF
cdr3_nt: TGTGCCAGTAGTCCGATGCGGGGTAGCGGGACAGATACGCAGTATTTT

d_call: .
v_call: TRBV5-4
clone_size: .
j_call: TRBJ2-1
cdr3_aa: CASSSRDRTAYNEQFF
cdr3_nt: TGTGCCAGCAGCTCGAGGGATAGGACGGCATACAATGAGCAGTTCTTC

d_call: TRBD1
v_call: TRBV2
clone_size: .
j_call: TRBJ1-1
cdr3_aa: CASSVDRPYPPNTEAFF
cdr3_nt: TGTGCCAGCAGTGTGGACAGGCCATACCCCCCGAACACTGAAGCTTTCTTT

d_call: TRBD1
v_call: TRBV5-8
clone_size: few
j_call: TRBJ1-2
cdr3_aa: CASTPTGVAFVFYGYTF
cdr3_nt: TGTGCCAGCACCCCGACAGGGGTGGCATTCGTTTTCTATGGCTACACCTTC

d_call: .
v_call: TRBV6-5
clone_size: .
j_call: TRBJ2-3
cdr3_aa: CATPPPGDFADTQYF
cdr3_nt: TGTGCCACGCCTCCCCCAGGGGATTTCGCAGATACGCAGTATTTT

d_call: .
v_call: TRBV19
clone_size: .
j_call: TRBJ2-1
cdr3_aa: CASEKGFLGNEQFF
cdr3_nt: TGTGCCAGTGAAAAGGGGTTCTTGGGCAATGAGCAGTTCTTC

d_call: .
v_call: TRBV30
clone_size: .
j_call: TRBJ1-5
cdr3_aa: CAWSVPGRTNQPQHF
cdr3_nt: TGTGCCTGGAGTGTACCGGGGAGGACCAATCAGCCCCAGCATTTT

d_call: TRBD1
v_call: TRBV6-5
clone_size: once
j_call: TRBJ1-2
cdr3_aa: CASSTGTGGYGYTF
cdr3_nt: TGTGCCAGCAGTACCGGGACAGGGGGCTATGGCTACACCTTC

d_call: TRBD2
v_call: TRBV19
clone_size: .
j_call: TRBJ2-7
cdr3_aa: CASRGSGSYEQYF
cdr3_nt: TGTGCCAGTAGGGGTAGCGGGAGTTACGAGCAGTACTTC

d_call: TRBD1
v_call: TRBV2
clone_size: .
j_call: TRBJ2-7
cdr3_aa: CASSIYRGTGEQYF
cdr3_nt: TGTGCCAGCAGTATCTACAGGGGAACGGGAGAGCAGTACTTC

d_call: .
v_call: TRBV6-4
clone_size: .
j_call: TRBJ1-5
cdr3_aa: CASNRQSNQPQHF
cdr3_nt: TGTGCCAGCAATCGACAGAGCAATCAGCCCCAGCATTTT

d_call: TRBD1
v_call: TRBV5-6
clone_size: .
j_call: TRBJ1-2
cdr3_aa: CASSDRQGGYTF
cdr3_nt: TGTGCCAGCAGCGATCGACAGGGTGGCTACACCTTC

d_call: TRBD2
v_call: TRBV4-2
clone_size: .
j_call: TRBJ2-7
cdr3_aa: CASSQDQPGGIYEQYF
cdr3_nt: TGTGCCAGCAGCCAAGATCAACCGGGAGGGATTTACGAGCAGTACTTC

d_call: .
v_call: TRBV11-2
clone_size: .
j_call: TRBJ2-2
cdr3_aa: CASSLVQSRTGELFF
cdr3_nt: TGTGCCAGCAGCTTAGTACAGAGTCGGACCGGGGAGCTGTTTTTT

d_call: TRBD1
v_call: TRBV19
clone_size: .
j_call: TRBJ1-2
cdr3_aa: CARHPGQRSCGYTF
cdr3_nt: TGTGCCAGGCACCCGGGACAGCGGTCTTGTGGCTACACCTTC

d_call: .
v_call: TRBV7-7
clone_size: .
j_call: TRBJ2-5
cdr3_aa: CASSLQLQETQYF
cdr3_nt: TGTGCTAGCAGCTTACAACTTCAAGAGACCCAGTACTTC

d_call: TRBD2
v_call: TRBV19
clone_size: .
j_call: TRBJ2-2
cdr3_aa: CASRLAGDTGELFF
cdr3_nt: TGTGCCAGTAGACTAGCGGGAGACACCGGGGAGCTGTTTTTT

d_call: TRBD2
v_call: TRBV2
clone_size: .
j_call: TRBJ2-7
cdr3_aa: CASSEGGRAPGEQYF
cdr3_nt: TGTGCCAGCAGTGAAGGGGGGAGGGCCCCCGGCGAGCAGTACTTC

d_call: .
v_call: TRBV5-1
clone_size: .
j_call: TRBJ1-2
cdr3_aa: CASSARVTGDYGYTF
cdr3_nt: TGCGCCAGCAGCGCTAGGGTGACAGGAGACTATGGCTACACCTTC

d_call: .
v_call: TRBV7-9
clone_size: .
j_call: TRBJ1-2
cdr3_aa: CASSLIKGGGLVYGYTF
cdr3_nt: TGTGCCAGCAGCTTAATAAAGGGCGGTGGACTCGTCTATGGCTACACCTTC

d_call: .
v_call: TRBV24-1
clone_size: .
j_call: TRBJ2-7
cdr3_aa: CATSDSGTVGENYEQYF
cdr3_nt: TGTGCCACCAGTGATTCCGGCACAGTTGGCGAGAACTACGAGCAGTACTTC

d_call: TRBD2
v_call: TRBV5-6
clone_size: .
j_call: TRBJ2-5
cdr3_aa: CASSYQLPSGGARYF
cdr3_nt: TGTGCCAGCAGCTACCAGCTACCTAGCGGGGGGGCACGGTACTTC

d_call: .
v_call: TRBV6-1
clone_size: .
j_call: TRBJ1-6
cdr3_aa: CASSGDSRTASSYNSPLHF
cdr3_nt: TGTGCCAGCAGTGGCGATTCCCGGACAGCGAGCTCCTATAATTCACCCCTCCACTTT

d_call: .
v_call: TRBV28
clone_size: .
j_call: TRBJ2-7
cdr3_aa: CASSSSYEQYF
cdr3_nt: TGTGCCAGCAGTTCCAGCTACGAGCAGTACTTC

d_call: .
v_call: TRBV28
clone_size: .
j_call: TRBJ2-6
cdr3_aa: CASSFGGWAGETSGANVLTF
cdr3_nt: TGTGCCAGCAGTTTCGGTGGTTGGGCAGGGGAAACTTCTGGGGCCAACGTCCTGACTTTC

d_call: .
v_call: TRBV15
clone_size: .
j_call: TRBJ1-5
cdr3_aa: CATSRDLSAEGQPQHF
cdr3_nt: TGTGCCACCAGCAGAGATTTATCGGCGGAGGGACAGCCCCAGCATTTT

d_call: TRBD1
v_call: TRBV24-1
clone_size: .
j_call: TRBJ1-4
cdr3_aa: CATSEGQGLNEKLFF
cdr3_nt: TGTGCCACCAGTGAAGGACAGGGCCTAAATGAAAAACTGTTTTTT

d_call: .
v_call: TRBV4-1
clone_size: .
j_call: TRBJ2-7
cdr3_aa: CASSPGDIPDYEQYF
cdr3_nt: TGCGCCAGCAGCCCCGGCGACATCCCAGACTACGAGCAGTACTTC

d_call: TRBD1
v_call: TRBV19
clone_size: .
j_call: TRBJ1-4
cdr3_aa: CASSIIQGAGEKLFF
cdr3_nt: TGTGCCAGTAGTATAATACAGGGGGCCGGAGAAAAACTGTTTTTT

d_call: .
v_call: TRBV2
clone_size: .
j_call: TRBJ2-5
cdr3_aa: CASRGAPSQYF
cdr3_nt: TGTGCCAGCAGAGGGGCCCCGTCCCAGTACTTC

d_call: .
v_call: TRBV15
clone_size: .
j_call: TRBJ2-5
cdr3_aa: CATGGGGVQETQYF
cdr3_nt: TGTGCCACAGGGGGGGGAGGGGTACAGGAGACCCAGTACTTC

d_call: .
v_call: TRBV28
clone_size: .
j_call: TRBJ1-5
cdr3_aa: CASITGFGQPQHF
cdr3_nt: TGTGCCAGCATCACAGGGTTCGGGCAGCCCCAGCATTTT

d_call: .
v_call: TRBV11-2
clone_size: once
j_call: TRBJ2-3
cdr3_aa: CASSPYGGSTDTQYF
cdr3_nt: TGTGCCAGCAGCCCCTACGGCGGGAGCACAGATACGCAGTATTTT

d_call: .
v_call: TRBV11-2
clone_size: .
j_call: TRBJ2-5
cdr3_aa: CASRYGQETQYF
cdr3_nt: TGTGCCAGCAGGTACGGTCAAGAGACCCAGTACTTC